Listed below are T cell receptor beta chains from one sample, sequenced in a study of T cell changes during pregnancy in multiple sclerosis. Method: immunoSEQ multiplex PCR; TCRdb's copy keeps in-frame clones and lacks some. This sample has about 40,000 clones, with roughly nine tenths found just once. The sample in question was CD4+ T cells from peripheral blood mononuclear cells, obtained in the first trimester of pregnancy. The receptors come from a female donor with multiple sclerosis, enrolled in a pregnancy study. Both conserved end residues are part of each CDR3. D genes are given only for firm matches. Only some rows state a clone size, as once, few, many or a class for expanded clones.

v_call	d_call	clone_size	j_call	cdr3_aa	cdr3_nt
TRBV12-5	TRBD2	once	TRBJ2-3	CASGSLGTSGGSSTDTQYF	TGTGCTAGTGGTTCTCTGGGGACTAGCGGGGGGTCTAGCACAGATACGCAGTATTTT
TRBV11-2	TRBD1	.	TRBJ2-7	CASSFRDRSYEQYF	TGTGCCAGCAGCTTTCGGGACAGGTCCTACGAGCAGTACTTC
TRBV11-1	.	.	TRBJ2-1	CASSLGLLDGANEQFF	TGTGCCAGCAGCTTAGGGTTGCTAGATGGCGCCAATGAGCAGTTCTTC
TRBV5-8	TRBD1	few	TRBJ2-7	CASSLALPGQKDF	TGTGCCAGCAGCTTGGCCCTACCGGGACAGAAGGACTTC
TRBV5-6	.	.	TRBJ2-5	CASSLLQLQETQYF	TGTGCCAGCAGCTTGCTACAGCTTCAAGAGACCCAGTACTTC
TRBV6-5	.	.	TRBJ1-4	CASSGVTGRREKLFF	TGTGCCAGCAGTGGAGTCACAGGGCGACGGGAAAAACTGTTTTTT
TRBV10-3	.	.	TRBJ2-7	CAISEAAPSQYF	TGTGCCATCAGTGAGGCGGCTCCCTCGCAGTACTTC
TRBV7-9	.	.	TRBJ2-7	CASSATGYEQYF	TGTGCCAGCAGCGCAACAGGCTACGAGCAGTACTTC
TRBV5-5	TRBD1	.	TRBJ2-7	CASSFRDRDYEQYF	TGTGCCAGCAGCTTCCGGGACAGGGACTACGAGCAGTACTTC
TRBV7-2	.	.	TRBJ2-7	CASSPYNHYEQYF	TGTGCCAGCAGTCCGTACAATCACTACGAGCAGTACTTC
TRBV7-6	TRBD1	.	TRBJ2-2	CASSQQGASTGELFF	TGTGCCAGCAGCCAACAGGGGGCGAGCACCGGGGAGCTGTTTTTT
TRBV10-1	TRBD1	.	TRBJ1-2	CASSESGRSGQGPYGYTF	TGCGCCAGCAGTGAGTCGGGGCGTTCGGGACAGGGACCCTATGGCTACACCTTC
TRBV11-3	TRBD2	.	TRBJ2-1	CASSLTGTREWANEQFF	TGTGCCAGCAGCTTAACGGGCACGCGGGAGTGGGCCAATGAGCAGTTCTTC
TRBV27	TRBD1	.	TRBJ2-6	CASSLRTGRISGANVLTF	TGTGCCAGCAGCCTTCGGACAGGGAGGATCTCTGGGGCCAACGTCCTGACTTTC
TRBV7-2	.	.	TRBJ1-2	CASSYSYGYTF	TGTGCCAGCAGCTACAGCTATGGCTACACCTTC
TRBV5-1	.	.	TRBJ1-1	CASSSGTQNTEAFF	TGCGCCAGCAGTTCGGGGACACAGAACACTGAAGCTTTCTTT
TRBV11-2	.	.	TRBJ1-2	CASSLVRVGGYTF	TGTGCCAGCAGCTTAGTGAGGGTAGGAGGCTACACCTTC
TRBV7-9	TRBD2	.	TRBJ2-5	CASRPGTREETQYF	TGTGCCAGCAGACCCGGGACTAGAGAAGAGACCCAGTACTTC
TRBV6-6	TRBD1	.	TRBJ1-4	CASSYFSGTGVEKLFF	TGTGCCAGCAGTTACTTCTCCGGGACAGGGGTTGAAAAACTGTTTTTT
TRBV7-2	TRBD2	.	TRBJ2-2	CASSLGTSSNTGELFF	TGTGCCAGCAGCTTGGGGACTAGCTCGAACACCGGGGAGCTGTTTTTT
TRBV5-6	.	.	TRBJ2-2	CASSLGASTGELFF	TGTGCCAGCAGCTTAGGGGCAAGCACCGGGGAGCTGTTTTTT
TRBV29-1	.	.	TRBJ2-3	CSVRLDTDTQYF	TGCAGCGTGCGACTCGACACAGATACGCAGTATTTT
TRBV11-2	.	.	TRBJ1-4	CASSLGGEKLFF	TGTGCCAGCAGCTTAGGAGGTGAAAAACTGTTTTTT
TRBV6-6	.	.	TRBJ1-4	CASSAKRGLTNEKLFF	TGTGCCAGCAGCGCCAAACGGGGGTTGACTAATGAAAAACTGTTTTTT
TRBV11-2	TRBD1	.	TRBJ1-2	CASRVQGIYGYTF	TGTGCCAGCAGAGTACAGGGGATCTATGGCTACACCTTC
TRBV7-6	.	.	TRBJ1-5	CASSREGNQPQHF	TGTGCCAGCAGCCGAGAGGGCAATCAGCCCCAGCATTTT
TRBV2	TRBD2	.	TRBJ2-5	CASRRDLRAGGQETQYF	TGTGCCAGCAGAAGAGACTTAAGGGCGGGGGGTCAAGAGACCCAGTACTTC
TRBV11-2	.	.	TRBJ1-1	CASSSGNMNTEAFF	TGTGCCAGCAGCTCCGGGAACATGAACACTGAAGCTTTCTTT
TRBV1	.	.	TRBJ2-1	CTSSQDPRLVDNEQFF	TGCACCAGCAGCCAAGACCCTAGACTCGTAGACAATGAGCAGTTCTTC
TRBV4-3	.	.	TRBJ1-1	CASSRSTENTEAFF	TGCGCCAGCAGCCGGTCGACAGAGAACACTGAAGCTTTCTTT
TRBV30	.	.	TRBJ1-2	CAWRGAGFGYTF	TGTGCCTGGAGGGGGGCAGGGTTCGGCTACACCTTC
TRBV27	.	.	TRBJ2-1	CASRLESTSSYNEQFF	TGTGCCAGCAGACTTGAATCGACAAGCTCCTACAATGAGCAGTTCTTC
TRBV2	TRBD1	.	TRBJ1-2	CASRDGQGARGYTF	TGTGCCAGCAGGGACGGACAGGGGGCGCGGGGCTACACCTTC
TRBV7-2	TRBD1	.	TRBJ1-4	CASSWEETGNEKLFF	TGTGCCAGCAGCTGGGAAGAGACAGGGAATGAAAAACTGTTTTTT
TRBV29-1	.	.	TRBJ2-2	CSVEGQSNTGELFF	TGCAGCGTTGAGGGGCAGTCGAACACCGGGGAGCTGTTTTTT
TRBV11-3	TRBD1	.	TRBJ1-5	CASSAEDRVSQPQHF	TGTGCCAGCAGCGCGGAGGACAGGGTTAGCCAGCCCCAGCATTTT
TRBV6-1	TRBD1	.	TRBJ2-1	CASGSRQGAVNEQFF	TGTGCCAGCGGCAGCAGACAGGGGGCTGTCAATGAGCAGTTCTTC
TRBV5-1	.	.	TRBJ2-5	CASSYSTQETQYF	TGCGCCAGCAGTTATAGCACTCAAGAGACCCAGTACTTC
TRBV5-6	TRBD1	.	TRBJ2-7	CASSLGDSQQQYF	TGTGCCAGCAGCTTAGGGGACAGCCAGCAACAGTACTTC
TRBV7-9	TRBD1	.	TRBJ2-7	CASRQGSGEQYF	TGTGCCAGTCGACAGGGGTCGGGTGAGCAGTACTTC
TRBV4-1	.	.	TRBJ1-5	CASSQERVTGQPQHF	TGCGCCAGCAGCCAAGAGCGAGTTACGGGACAGCCCCAGCATTTT
TRBV15	TRBD2	.	TRBJ2-7	CATSRTAGTRGEQYF	TGTGCCACCAGCAGGACAGCCGGGACTAGAGGCGAGCAGTACTTC
TRBV7-2	TRBD2	.	TRBJ2-3	CASSLAPRLGIAGELATDTQYF	TGTGCCAGCAGCTTAGCCCCCCGACTAGGCATAGCGGGAGAACTCGCCACAGATACGCAGTATTTT
TRBV11-2	TRBD1	.	TRBJ1-2	CASSSPTRRRDRGRGYTF	TGTGCCAGCAGCTCCCCTACGAGAAGGAGGGACAGGGGTCGTGGCTACACCTTC